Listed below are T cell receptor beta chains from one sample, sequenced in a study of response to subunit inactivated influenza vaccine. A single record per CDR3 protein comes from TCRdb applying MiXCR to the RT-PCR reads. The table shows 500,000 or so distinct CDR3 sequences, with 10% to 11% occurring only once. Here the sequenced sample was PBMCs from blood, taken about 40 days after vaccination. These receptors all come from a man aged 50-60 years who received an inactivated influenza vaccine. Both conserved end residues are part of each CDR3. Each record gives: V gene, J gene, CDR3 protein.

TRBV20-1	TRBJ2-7	CSADFTSGPSYEQYF
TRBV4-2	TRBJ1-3	CASSQEQRRTGNTIYF
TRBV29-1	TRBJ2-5	CSVTGSAQETQYF
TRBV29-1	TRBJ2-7	CSVEGTGQLYEQYF
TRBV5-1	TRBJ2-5	CASSKAVTVGALRQETQYF
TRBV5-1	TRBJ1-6	CASSLESNSPLHF
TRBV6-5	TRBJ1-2	CASSYWGGYTF
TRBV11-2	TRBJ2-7	CASSSNLGTGWGEQYF
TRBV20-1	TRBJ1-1	CSARAGHLNTEAFF
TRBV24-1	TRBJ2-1	CATSDSLGLSEQFF
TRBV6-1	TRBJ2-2	CASSPSGYTGELFF
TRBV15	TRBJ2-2	CATSRPGLHSNTGELFF
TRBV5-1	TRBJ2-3	CASSLDPSGGGTQYF
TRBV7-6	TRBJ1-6	CASSTGQGNSPLHF
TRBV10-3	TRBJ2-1	CATVPGVVGNEQFF
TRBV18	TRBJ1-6	CASSPGPGSPLHF
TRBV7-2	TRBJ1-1	CASSLGQLMNTEAFF
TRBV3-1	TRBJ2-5	CASSQGLAGDPETQYF
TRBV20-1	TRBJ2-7	CSAKNRESSYEQYF
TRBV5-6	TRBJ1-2	CASSFDRGLLHRYGYTF
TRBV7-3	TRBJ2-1	CASSFGGRGNEQFF
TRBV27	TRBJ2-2	CASSYTGGSNTGELFF
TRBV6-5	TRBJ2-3	CASSYSTSGGDPITDTQYF
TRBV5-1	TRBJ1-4	CASSPSVPNEKLFF